The sequence of this TCR beta chain was determined in a study of cytomegalovirus exposure and HLA in healthy donors. CDR3 size: 13 residues. The V gene's germline CDR1 is SGHAT and CDR2 FQNNGV. The V end lost 5 bases, the J end lost 10 bases, and 15 bases lay between the germline ends. In the PCR, 60 Vbeta and 13 Jbeta primers were used. Using immunoSEQ multiplex PCR, the repertoire was profiled, and TCRdb retains in-frame clones only, with some absent. The data hold about 74,000 clones, with 72% observed a single time. Sequences were obtained from PBMCs. This receptor was identified in a woman aged 40 to 55 in good health and CMV-seropositive. The chain links TRBV11-2 to TRBJ1-5; TRBD1 is a possible D gene (5 bases). This CDR3 is CASSQDPRAPQHF. The CDR3 region has the DNA TGTGCCAGCAGCCAGGACCCCAGGGCACCCCAGCATTTT.